This entry lists 27 T cell receptor beta chains sequenced from one sample in a study of T-cell reconstitution after alpha-beta-depleted transplantation in children. Preparation of the TCRbeta library involved a method that used unique molecular identifiers. TCRdb passed the PCR reads through MiXCR, listing each CDR3 protein once. The table lists approximately 200,000 distinct CDR3 sequences, about 14% of them singletons. Here the sequenced sample was PBMCs from the stem cell graft donor, taken from the stem cell graft. These TCRs come from a human donor who donated a stem cell graft to a child with acute lymphoblastic leukemia.

In its sample, this clonotype was seen many times. The gene calls are TRBV20-1 and TRBJ1-1; TRBD1 matches at 8 bases. The V and J ends lost 1 base and 5 bases, in that order; junction bases with no gene match: 3. Germline CDR1 is DFQATT and CDR2 is SNEGSKA (reference sequence). CDR3 length equals 13 residues. For the CDR3, the DNA is TGCAGTGCTAGAGGGGACAGGAGAACTGAAGCTTTCTTT. It encodes CSARGDRRTEAFF.

Many counts were recorded for this clonotype. This chain joins TRBV6-5 and TRBJ1-6; D possibly corresponds to TRBD1 (5 bases). CDR3 size: 17 residues. Trimming cost V 2 bases and J 3 bases, with 14 bases left between them. Germline V gene lookup returns CDR1 MNHEY and CDR2 SVGAGI. The CDR3 protein is CASSYRPDSYYNSPLHF. The CDR3 DNA reads TGTGCCAGCAGTTACCGACCCGACAGCTACTATAATTCACCCCTCCACTTT.

Turning to this clonotype: It may be a read error: a sequence one base away is much more abundant. The chain carries TRBV5-1 and TRBJ2-7; 9 nucleotides match TRBD1. The CDR3 runs 15 residues. Germline trimming cut 3 bases from V and 8 bases from J; bases unmatched to any gene: 12. Per germline, CDR1 SGHRS and CDR2 YFSETQ. The CDR3: CASSSPDRGGYKQYF. The CDR3, as DNA: TGCGCCAGCAGCTCGCCGGACAGGGGAGGATACAAGCAGTACTTC.

This clonotype was seen many times. The chain is built from TRBV12-3 or TRBV12-4 and TRBJ2-1, with 8 bases identical to TRBD2. The CDR3 totals 16 residues. Trimming at V came to 5 bases and at J to 6 bases, leaving 12 bases not matched to a gene. CDR3 sequence: CASSLQSGSESNEQFF. The CDR3 DNA sequence: TGTGCCAGCAGTCTTCAGAGCGGGAGTGAGTCCAATGAGCAGTTCTTC.

Ten or more counts support this clonotype. The chain recombines TRBV12-3 or TRBV12-4 with TRBJ2-7; tentatively, D is TRBD1 (6 bases). The V end lost 5 bases, the J end lost 4 bases, and 15 bases lay between the germline ends. This CDR3 is built from 14 residues. The CDR3 is CASSPRDNRYEQYF. The CDR3 DNA follows: TGTGCCAGCAGTCCCCGGGACAATAGATACGAGCAGTACTTC.

This clonotype was seen repeatedly, ten times or more. J is TRBJ2-7 and V is TRBV30; TRBD2 aligns across 9 bases. CDR1 GTSNPN and CDR2 SVGIG come from the germline V gene (reference sequence). CDR3 length: 18 residues. The J segment lost 3 bases and the V segment lost 7 bases, leaving 22 bases of the junction unmatched. The CDR3 nucleotides read TGTGCCTCTCAAAAGGGGGCGGGAGGGCCTTCGACCCTCTACGAGCAGTACTTC. Its translation: CASQKGAGGPSTLYEQYF.

This clonotype came up a few times. V and J are TRBV20-1 and TRBJ2-7; D is undetermined. The CDR3 runs to 14 residues. In germline, CDR1 is DFQATT, CDR2 SNEGSKA (reference sequence). The ends were cut back, 0 bases at V and 6 bases at J, with 15 bases in the middle. The CDR3 reads CSAREPARGGEQYF. The DNA for the CDR3 is TGCAGTGCTAGAGAGCCAGCCCGTGGCGGCGAGCAGTACTTC.

This clonotype was detected ten times or more. V usage is TRBV12-3 or TRBV12-4 and J usage is TRBJ2-1, with 9 bases that match TRBD2. The CDR3 is made up of 14 amino acids. The ends lost 7 bases at V and 7 bases at J; junction bases unmatched: 8. CDR3 sequence (DNA): TGTGCCAGCAAGGAGCGGGAGGCCGGTAATGAGCAGTTCTTC. Its protein is CASKEREAGNEQFF.

CDR3 protein: CASSSREVAGNSNYNEQFF. As DNA, the CDR3 is TGTGCCAGCAGCTCACGGGAGGTAGCGGGCAACTCTAACTACAATGAGCAGTTCTTC. V is TRBV11-2 and J is TRBJ2-1; 7 nucleotides line up with TRBD2. Trimming cost V 4 bases and J 3 bases; bases outside gene matches: 18. The CDR3 has 19 residues. Germline CDR1 is SGHAT and CDR2 is FQNNGV. Full variable domain (missing parts from reference TRBV11-2 and TRBJ2-1): EAGVAQSPRYKIIEKRQSVAFWCNPISGHATLYWYQQILGQGPKLLIQFQNNGVVDDSQLPKDRFSAERLKGVDSTLKIQPAKLEDSAVYLCASSSREVAGNSNYNEQFFGPGTRLTVL.

This clonotype was counted ten times or more. The chain couples TRBV7-2 to TRBJ2-5; D is possibly TRBD2 (6 bases). Germline V CDR1 and CDR2: SGHTA, FQGNSA. The CDR3 has 14 residues. V lost 4 bases and J lost 4, with 13 bases in between. The CDR3 loop reads CASSYQRGGETQYF. The CDR3 nucleotides are TGTGCCAGCAGCTACCAAAGGGGAGGAGAGACCCAGTACTTC.

Many counts were recorded for this clonotype. This chain joins TRBV12-3 or TRBV12-4 and TRBJ1-1; 7 nucleotides line up with TRBD1. The CDR3 is 15 residues long. V shed 4 bases and J 3 bases; nucleotides not matched to a gene: 8. The CDR3 protein is CASSSPDRRDTEAFF. CDR3 in DNA: TGTGCCAGCAGTTCGCCGGACAGGAGAGACACTGAAGCTTTCTTT.

This clonotype was detected ten times or more. The rearrangement links TRBV6-2 or TRBV6-3 to TRBJ1-1; possible D gene TRBD1, 5 bases. Germline loops: CDR1 MNHEY, CDR2 SVGEGT. The CDR3 covers 14 residues. Trimming left V 6 bases short and J 1 base short, with 12 bases between. CDR3 nucleotide sequence: TGTGCCAGCAGCGGCGGGGCGAGGAACACTGAAGCTTTCTTT. Translating it yields CASSGGARNTEAFF.

This clonotype was recorded at least ten times. This sequence joins TRBV20-1 and TRBJ2-3; 10 positions agree with TRBD2. The germline V gene has CDR1 DFQATT and CDR2 SNEGSKA (reference sequence). After removal of 6 bases from V and 3 bases from J, the junction contained 6 bases not matched to a gene. The CDR3 length is 14 residues. CDR3 region: CSAQREGRTDTQYF. CDR3 DNA sequence: TGCAGTGCCCAGCGGGAGGGCCGAACAGATACGCAGTATTTT.

The rearrangement uses TRBV6-1 and TRBJ1-5, with D possibly TRBD1 on 5 matching bases. The germline V gene encodes CDR1 MNHNS and CDR2 SASEGT. V gave up 1 base and J gave up 2 bases, with 12 bases separating them. This CDR3 is 16 amino acids long. The CDR3 coding sequence is TGTGCCAGCAGTGAAGGTGACTCGGGGGGCAATCAGCCCCAGCATTTT. It translates to CASSEGDSGGNQPQHF.

This clonotype was recorded at least ten times. This chain links TRBV29-1 with TRBJ1-2; no clear D. V was shortened by 1 base and J by 8 bases, with 14 bases between the two germline ends. Germline-derived CDR1 and CDR2 are SQVTM and ANQGSEA. This CDR3 contains 13 residues. The CDR3 loop is CSVEVPAVRGYTF. The CDR3, as DNA: TGCAGCGTTGAAGTCCCGGCGGTTAGGGGCTACACCTTC.

This clonotype was seen many times. The rearrangement joins TRBV20-1 to TRBJ2-1; 9 bases line up with TRBD2. Germline V gene sequence: CDR1 DFQATT, CDR2 SNEGSKA (reference sequence). The CDR3 has 13 amino acids. J was trimmed by 7 bases and V by 6 bases; bases with no gene match: 7. The CDR3 DNA reads TGCAGTGCCCCTAGCGGGAATGATAATGAGCAGTTCTTC. Its protein is CSAPSGNDNEQFF.

This clonotype has ten or more counts. V gene TRBV7-9 combines with J gene TRBJ2-6; no firm D call. CDR1 and CDR2 from the germline V gene are SEHNR and FQNEAQ (reference sequence). V was shortened by 2 bases and J by 0 bases, with 5 bases between the two germline ends. This CDR3 is 15 amino acids long. For the CDR3, the DNA is TGTGCCAGCAGCTTAAGAGACTCTGGGGCCAACGTCCTGACTTTC. Translated, it gives CASSLRDSGANVLTF.

The sample holds many counts of this clonotype. In DNA form, the CDR3 reads TGTGCCAGCAGCACCCACACAGCGAACACTGAAGCTTTCTTT. This codes for CASSTHTANTEAFF. V gene TRBV9 combines with J gene TRBJ1-1; D is unresolved. This CDR3 is 14 amino acids long. The V gene's germline CDR1 is SGDLS and CDR2 YYNGEE. The V end was cut by 4 bases, the J end by 1 base, with 11 bases between.

This CDR3 is CSALSGLGAYEQYF. In DNA form, the CDR3 reads TGCAGTGCACTTTCGGGACTAGGGGCCTACGAGCAGTACTTC. The chain combines TRBV20-1 with TRBJ2-7; 8 nucleotides line up with TRBD2. Unmatched junction bases numbered 9, after V lost 6 bases and J lost 2 bases. This CDR3 has 14 amino acids. Germline CDR1 DFQATT, CDR2 SNEGSKA (reference sequence).

This clonotype showed up many times. V is TRBV20-1 and J is TRBJ2-5; 8 bases are a match to TRBD2. The CDR3 length is 17 residues. V gave up 4 bases and J gave up 2 bases; unmatched junction bases: 15. The germline CDR1 and CDR2 sequences are DFQATT and SNEGSKA (reference sequence). CDR3 coding DNA: TGCAGTGCTAACCCCCGGGTACTAGCGGTTTTGCAAGAGACCCAGTACTTC. It is translated as CSANPRVLAVLQETQYF.

Points on this clonotype: A read error may be the cause here, since a much bigger clone is one base away. V and J are TRBV12-3 or TRBV12-4 and TRBJ1-3, with D possibly matching TRBD1 (6 bases). This CDR3 has 14 amino acids. CDR3 DNA: TGTGCCATCAGTTCAGGGGTACTTGGAAACACCATATATTTT. The encoded protein is CAISSGVLGNTIYF.

There are a few counts of this clonotype. This sequence joins TRBV19 and TRBJ1-5; no definite D call. The CDR3 totals 14 residues. The germline V and J ends were trimmed by 8 bases and 2 bases, with 13 bases remaining between them. Germline loops: CDR1 LNHDA, CDR2 SQIVND (reference sequence). CDR3 region: CASAVVLGNQPQHF. DNA of the CDR3: TGTGCCAGTGCGGTGGTGCTGGGCAATCAGCCCCAGCATTTT.

This clonotype was counted ten times or more. The J gene is TRBJ1-2, the V gene TRBV29-1, with TRBD1 as a possible D gene (6 bases). Germline CDR1 and CDR2: SQVTM and ANQGSEA. The CDR3 has 15 residues. Trimming took 4 bases from V and 8 from J, leaving 23 bases between them. The CDR3 sequence is CSVGTYGGGAGGYTF. CDR3 sequence (DNA): TGCAGCGTTGGCACCTACGGGGGGGGCGCGGGAGGCTACACCTTC.

This clonotype appeared many times. The J gene is TRBJ2-7, the V gene TRBV5-1; 7 nucleotides agree with TRBD2. Germline CDR1 reads SGHRS; CDR2 reads YFSETQ. V trimming: 6 bases; J trimming: 2 bases; junction bases outside the gene matches: 11. CDR3 length: 15 amino acids. CDR3 amino acids: CASTASWSGAYEQYF. DNA for the CDR3: TGCGCCAGCACCGCTTCGTGGAGCGGGGCCTACGAGCAGTACTTC.

This clonotype was picked up one time. The rearrangement uses TRBV11-3 and TRBJ2-2; 9 bases line up with TRBD1. Per the germline V gene, CDR1 is SGHNT and CDR2 is YENEEA. The CDR3 is 16 amino acids. V gave up 4 bases and J gave up 5 bases; unmatched junction bases: 8. The CDR3 sequence: CASSYRGTGSTGELFF. In DNA form, the CDR3 reads TGTGCCAGCAGCTACCGAGGGACAGGGAGTACCGGGGAGCTGTTTTTT. The full variable domain, rest sourced from reference TRBV11-3 and TRBJ2-2, is EAGVVQSPRYKIIEKKQPVAFWCNPISGHNTLYWYLQNLGQGPELLIRYENEEAVDDSQLPKDRFSAERLKGVDSTLKIQPAELGDSAVYLCASSYRGTGSTGELFFGEGSRLTVL.

The rearrangement uses TRBV7-9 and TRBJ2-1; 14 bases are shared with TRBD2. CDR1 SEHNR and CDR2 FQNEAQ come from the germline V gene (reference sequence). V lost 6 bases and J lost 10; bases outside the gene matches: 8. CDR3 length: 15 amino acids. In DNA form, the CDR3 reads TGTGCCAGCAGTCCCGGGACTAGCGGGAGCGGAGAGCAGTTCTTC. It codes for CASSPGTSGSGEQFF.

This chain uses TRBV20-1 with TRBJ2-7; D is perhaps TRBD1 (5 bases). This CDR3 is built from 14 residues. V gave up 1 base and J gave up 1 base, with 11 bases separating them. Germline CDR1 reads DFQATT; CDR2 reads SNEGSKA (reference sequence). DNA for the CDR3: TGCAGTGCTAGAGCAGCCAGGGTGTCCTACGAGCAGTACTTC. Translated: CSARAARVSYEQYF.